This T cell receptor (beta chain) is from a study of blood T cell repertoires in COVID-19. Study-level information: The samples span acute and convalescent COVID-19 from the United States, Italy and Spain. PBMCs, B-cell-depleted T cells, or T cells provided the cDNA or gDNA that made up the material.

This clone was observed once. Methods used by the authors: Nucleated cell counts were estimated from reference gene primer amplification. Only in-frame clones appear in the TCRdb table, and some are missing; sequencing was by immunoSEQ multiplex PCR. Clonal size and the V and J genes are those of that table, whereas D and trimming came from the DNA. The table shows 150,000 or so clones, with 70% to 85% occurring only once. During active infection, Seattle patients enrolled and were then monitored through disease. Germline CDR1 reads SGDLS; CDR2 reads YYNGEE. The CDR3 spans 15 residues. V shed 2 bases, J shed 5 bases, and the junction held 6 bases outside the gene matches.

The sequence was collected from a woman aged 40-49 years with COVID-19, enrolled during active disease. The sequencing sample was made of peripheral blood. The J gene is TRBJ2-2, the V gene TRBV9; 7 bases fit TRBD1. CDR3 protein: CASSVTGTATGELFF. The DNA of the CDR3 is TGTGCCAGCAGCGTCACCGGGACAGCAACCGGGGAGCTGTTTTTT.